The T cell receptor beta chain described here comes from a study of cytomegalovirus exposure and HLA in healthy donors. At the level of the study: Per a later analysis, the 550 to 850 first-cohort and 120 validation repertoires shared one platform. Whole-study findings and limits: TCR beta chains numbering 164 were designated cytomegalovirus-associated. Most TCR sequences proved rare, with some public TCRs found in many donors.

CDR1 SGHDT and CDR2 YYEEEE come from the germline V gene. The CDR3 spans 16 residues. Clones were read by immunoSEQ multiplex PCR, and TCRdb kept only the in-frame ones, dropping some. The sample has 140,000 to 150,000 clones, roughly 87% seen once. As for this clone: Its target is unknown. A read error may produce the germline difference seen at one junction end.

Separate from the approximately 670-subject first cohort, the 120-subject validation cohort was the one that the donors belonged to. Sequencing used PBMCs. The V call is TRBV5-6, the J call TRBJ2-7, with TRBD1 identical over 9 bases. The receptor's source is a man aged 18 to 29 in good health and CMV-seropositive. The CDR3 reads CASSLALGTGTYEQYF. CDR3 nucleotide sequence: TGTGCCAGCAGTTTGGCCCTCGGGACAGGGACCTACGAGCAGTACTTC.